The 17 T cell receptor beta chains below were found in one sample sequenced in a study of T cell repertoires in cytomegalovirus infection. TCRdb redid the calling of the reads with MiXCR, one entry per CDR3 protein. The table has roughly 150,000 distinct CDR3 sequences, approximately 21% seen once. Their antigen targets remain unknown. The sample consisted of CD8+ T cells from cultured PBMCs, taken from culture after CMV antigen stimulation. The receptor set was obtained from a human donor in good health (CMV status not recorded). Some clones in this sample may be carry-over from other donors' samples.

This clonotype was observed a handful of times. The chain combines TRBV6-5 with TRBJ2-7; no clear D gene. CDR1 is MNHEY and CDR2 is SVGAGI in the germline V gene. The length of the CDR3 is 11 residues. Trimming shortened V by 5 bases and J by 5 bases, and 7 bases separated the two germline ends. CDR3 sequence: CASSPGNEQYF. The CDR3 bases are TGTGCCAGCAGTCCTGGTAACGAGCAGTACTTC.

The rearrangement links TRBV7-6 to TRBJ1-2; D is unclear. The germline V gene has CDR1 SGHVS and CDR2 FNYEAQ. The CDR3 consists of 13 residues. V was cut by 5 bases and J by 7 bases, with 14 bases left in between. CDR3 sequence reads: CASSASPVVGYTF. CDR3 sequence (DNA): TGTGCCAGCAGCGCCTCCCCAGTGGTTGGCTACACCTTC.

The chain joins TRBV27 to TRBJ2-6, with D hard to call. The V end lost 5 bases, the J end lost 3 bases, and 11 bases lay between the germline ends. The CDR3 is 15 residues long. Germline loops: CDR1 MNHEY, CDR2 SMNVEV (reference sequence). DNA for the CDR3: TGTGCCAGCAGTCTTCTCCTGGGTGGGGCCAACGTCCTGACTTTC. Encoded protein: CASSLLLGGANVLTF.

The genes are TRBV7-2 and TRBJ1-2; 8 bases align to TRBD1. With 1 base clipped from V and 3 bases from J, the junction kept 13 bases outside the gene matches. Germline CDR1 is SGHTA and CDR2 is FQGNSA. This CDR3 spans 18 amino acids. CDR3 DNA sequence: TGTGCCAGCAGCTTAGGTTCGGTCAGGGGACAGGCCTACTATGGCTACACCTTC. Protein sequence: CASSLGSVRGQAYYGYTF.

J is TRBJ2-1 and V is TRBV7-2; 13 positions match TRBD2. The CDR3 consists of 14 residues. V gave up 0 bases and J gave up 10 bases; unmatched junction bases: 0. Germline CDR1 SGHTA, CDR2 FQGNSA. The CDR3 loop is CASSLAGLAGEQFF. CDR3 DNA sequence: TGTGCCAGCAGCTTAGCGGGACTAGCGGGGGAGCAGTTCTTC.

This clonotype was observed a handful of times. The rearrangement uses TRBV12-3 or TRBV12-4 and TRBJ2-7; D gene uncertain. V lost 3 bases and J 3 bases, leaving 9 bases between the germline ends. The CDR3 is 13 amino acids. CDR3: CASSFASLYEQYF. CDR3 in DNA: TGTGCCAGCAGTTTCGCGAGTCTCTACGAGCAGTACTTC.

This clonotype was detected a few times. The V and J genes are TRBV30 and TRBJ2-7; 7 bases line up with TRBD1. This CDR3 has 13 residues. The germline gives CDR1 GTSNPN, CDR2 SVGIG (reference sequence). Unmatched junction bases numbered 3, after V lost 0 bases and J lost 4 bases. This chain's CDR3 is CAWSVGQEYEQYF. DNA for the CDR3: TGTGCCTGGAGTGTAGGACAGGAGTACGAGCAGTACTTC.

The V and J genes are TRBV25-1 and TRBJ1-1, with a possible D match to TRBD1 (6 bases). The CDR3 is 17 amino acids. Germline loops: CDR1 MGHDK, CDR2 SYGVNS. V shed 2 bases and J shed 3 bases, with 19 bases lying between them. The CDR3 DNA sequence: TGTGCCAGCAGTGAAACCCTCGGGAGGGGGGCGGACACTGAAGCTTTCTTT. Its protein product is CASSETLGRGADTEAFF.

The genes are TRBV5-6 and TRBJ2-1; D gene unclear. With 0 bases removed from V and 7 bases from J, the gap between germline ends came to 8 bases. Germline CDR1 is SGHDT and CDR2 is YYEEEE. The CDR3 runs 13 residues. CDR3 region: CASSLGSPNEQFF. Here the CDR3 DNA reads TGTGCCAGCAGCTTGGGCAGCCCAAATGAGCAGTTCTTC.

This clonotype occurred a few times. The V call is TRBV7-6, the J call TRBJ2-3, with 9 bases that match TRBD2. CDR1 is SGHVS, CDR2 FNYEAQ, per germline. J lost 4 bases, V lost 5 bases, and 7 bases had no gene match. The CDR3 is 15 residues long. Written as DNA, the CDR3 is TGTGCCAGCAGCCGGTCGCTAGCGGGGTCAGATACGCAGTATTTT. It codes for CASSRSLAGSDTQYF.

V and J are TRBV28 and TRBJ2-5; D unclear. Germline loops: CDR1 MDHEN, CDR2 SYDVKM. Trimming shortened V by 5 bases and J by 1 base, and 17 bases separated the two germline ends. This CDR3 region has 16 residues. The CDR3, as DNA: TGTGCCAGCAGTGACGGACGGATTTCCCCCCAAGAGACCCAGTACTTC. Translation: CASSDGRISPQETQYF.

The rearrangement links TRBV6-1 to TRBJ1-5; TRBD1 matches 7 bases. This CDR3 is 17 amino acids long. CDR1 is MNHNS and CDR2 is SASEGT in the germline V gene. The ends lost 4 bases at V and 2 bases at J; junction bases unmatched: 11. The CDR3 loop reads CASSGLTGITGNQPQHF. CDR3 DNA: TGTGCCAGCAGTGGGTTGACAGGGATAACGGGCAATCAGCCCCAGCATTTT.

This clonotype has just a few counts. V is TRBV28 and J is TRBJ1-5; D perhaps matches TRBD1 (6 bases). Germline CDR1 reads MDHEN; CDR2 reads SYDVKM. The CDR3 loop spans 16 amino acids. The V gene lost 3 bases and the J gene lost 3 bases, with 15 bases spanning the gap. CDR3 residues: CASSLLGGAVNQPQHF. As DNA, the CDR3 is TGTGCCAGCAGTTTGCTGGGGGGGGCGGTCAATCAGCCCCAGCATTTT.

This clonotype was observed a few times. This may come from a read error, since a much larger clone is one base off. CDR3 region: CASNGGPPSGANGLTF. DNA for the CDR3: TGTGCCAGTAACGGAGGGCCCCCTTCTGGGGCCAACGGCCTGACTTTC. J is TRBJ2-6 and V is TRBV19; the D gene is possibly TRBD2 (6 bases). This CDR3 has 16 amino acids. CDR1 and CDR2 (germline): LNHDA, SQIVND (reference sequence).

This clonotype has just a few counts. The gene calls are TRBV7-8 and TRBJ2-3; TRBD1 matches at 10 bases. The CDR3 consists of 17 residues. Germline V gene sequence: CDR1 SGHVS, CDR2 FQNEAQ. V was pared by 5 bases and J by 2 bases, with 10 bases of the junction left unmatched. The CDR3 protein is CASSISGTGEYTDTQYF. CDR3 nucleotide sequence: TGTGCCAGCAGCATATCTGGGACAGGGGAATACACAGATACGCAGTATTTT.

This clonotype was seen more than once but under ten times. The V and J genes are TRBV27 and TRBJ1-6; 10 nucleotides agree with TRBD1. V was clipped by 5 bases and J by 6 bases; unmatched bases: 4. CDR1 and CDR2 (germline): MNHEY, SMNVEV (reference sequence). The CDR3 sequence is 15 residues long. The CDR3 sequence: CASSPRDRGNSPLHF. The CDR3 bases are TGTGCCAGCAGTCCAAGGGACAGGGGTAATTCACCCCTCCACTTT.

The V gene is TRBV29-1, the J gene TRBJ2-1; the match to TRBD2 covers 9 bases. The CDR3 length is 17 residues. Germline lookup yields CDR1 SQVTM and CDR2 ANQGSEA. V was pared by 4 bases and J by 0 bases, with 10 bases of the junction left unmatched. The CDR3 sequence: CSVGAGGLEPSYNEQFF. As DNA, the CDR3 is TGCAGCGTTGGAGCGGGGGGCCTCGAACCCTCCTACAATGAGCAGTTCTTC.